Below, 23 T cell receptor beta chains from the same sample are listed, as sequenced in a study of T cell changes during pregnancy in multiple sclerosis. TCRdb keeps only in-frame clones here, not all; method: immunoSEQ multiplex PCR. The sample records tens of thousands of clones, roughly 90% being singletons. Sample: peripheral blood, taken in the first trimester of pregnancy. The origin of the receptors is a female donor with multiple sclerosis, enrolled in a pregnancy study.

The J gene is TRBJ2-3, the V gene TRBV5-1; 9 nucleotides match TRBD2. The CDR3 has 16 residues. Trimming removed 7 bases from V and 1 base from J; junction bases left unmatched: 10. Germline loops: CDR1 SGHRS, CDR2 YFSETQ. CDR3: CASRGGWTSGTDTQYF. CDR3 nucleotides: TGCGCCAGCCGGGGGGGTTGGACTAGCGGCACAGATACGCAGTATTTT.

V is TRBV4-1 and J is TRBJ2-5, with D perhaps matching TRBD1 (5 bases). Germline V gene data show CDR1 as MGHRA and CDR2 as YSYEKL. V dropped 2 bases and J dropped 5 bases, with 12 bases sitting between them. This CDR3 is built from 14 residues. The CDR3 nucleotides are TGCGCCAGCAGCCAAAAGGGGCGGTCGGAGACCCAGTACTTC. Its translation is CASSQKGRSETQYF.

The genes are TRBV4-1 and TRBJ2-3, with D possibly TRBD2 on 6 matching bases. This CDR3 region has 15 residues. CDR1 MGHRA and CDR2 YSYEKL come from the germline V gene. V was trimmed by 4 bases and J by 0 bases, leaving 11 bases between them. This CDR3 reads CASSRSGLSTDTQYF. The CDR3 DNA sequence: TGCGCCAGCAGCCGGTCGGGACTTAGCACAGATACGCAGTATTTT.

As to this clone: The same CDR3 arises from other DNA sequences in this sample as well. The V and J genes are TRBV18 and TRBJ1-5; 10 bases agree with TRBD1. Germline CDR1 is KGHSH and CDR2 is LQKENI. The junction had 1 base not matched to a gene; V was cut back by 2 bases and J by 6 bases. The CDR3 runs to 14 residues. CDR3 bases: TGTGCCAGCTCACCAGGACAGGGGGGTCAGCCCCAGCATTTT. Encoded protein: CASSPGQGGQPQHF.

This chain connects TRBV7-9 to TRBJ2-2, with a tentative D call TRBD1 (6 bases). The length of the CDR3 is 14 residues. Germline values: CDR1 SEHNR, CDR2 FQNEAQ (reference sequence). Trimming removed 4 bases at V and 7 bases at J, with 13 bases between. The CDR3, as DNA: TGTGCCAGCAGCTCATACCAGGGGTTCGGGGAGCTGTTTTTT. Translated: CASSSYQGFGELFF.

The chain has TRBV7-2 and TRBJ2-2; 8 bases are a match to TRBD1. The CDR3 is 15 amino acids. Unmatched junction bases numbered 5, after V lost 4 bases and J lost 4 bases. CDR1 is SGHTA, CDR2 FQGNSA, per germline. CDR3 protein: CASSSPGQVTGELFF. In DNA form, the CDR3 reads TGTGCCAGCAGCTCACCGGGACAGGTCACCGGGGAGCTGTTTTTT.

For the CDR3, the DNA is TGTGCCAGCAGCGTCTCCGGGACAGGGGGCACTGAAGCTTTCTTT. This sequence encodes CASSVSGTGGTEAFF. V and J are TRBV2 and TRBJ1-1; 11 bases line up with TRBD1. Trimming at V came to 6 bases and at J to 4 bases, leaving 7 bases not matched to a gene. CDR1 and CDR2 (germline): SNHLY, FYNNEI. The CDR3 has 15 amino acids. Full variable domain (missing parts from reference TRBV2 and TRBJ1-1): EPEVTQTPSHQVTQMGQEVILRCVPISNHLYFYWYRQILGQKVEFLVSFYNNEISEKSEIFDDQFSVERPDGSNFTLKIRSTKLEDSAMYFCASSVSGTGGTEAFFGQGTRLTVV.

The rearrangement joins TRBV29-1 to TRBJ1-1, with 7 nucleotides matching TRBD1. V shed 4 bases and J 3 bases; nucleotides not matched to a gene: 5. The CDR3 is 13 residues long. Germline V gene lookup returns CDR1 SQVTM and CDR2 ANQGSEA. CDR3 in amino acids: CSVGFTGDTEAFF. CDR3 DNA: TGCAGCGTTGGGTTCACAGGGGACACTGAAGCTTTCTTT.

The chain couples TRBV30 to TRBJ1-1, with a tentative D call TRBD1 (5 bases). Per the germline V gene, CDR1 is GTSNPN and CDR2 is SVGIG (reference sequence). V shed 3 bases and J shed 6 bases, with 14 bases lying between them. This CDR3 is built from 13 residues. DNA for the CDR3: TGTGCCTGGAGAAAAACACGGGGGGCTGAAGCTTTCTTT. Encoded protein: CAWRKTRGAEAFF. Full variable domain (remainder filled in from reference TRBV30 and TRBJ1-1): SQTIHQWPATLVQPVGSPLSLECTVEGTSNPNLYWYRQAAGRGLQLLFYSVGIGQISSEVPQNLSASRPQDRQFILSSKKLLLSDSGFYLCAWRKTRGAEAFFGQGTRLTVV.

The chain has TRBV6-4 and TRBJ1-2, with a tentative D call TRBD1 (5 bases). Germline CDR1 reads MRHNA; CDR2 reads SNTAGT. V was clipped by 0 bases and J by 7 bases, with 12 bases between them. The CDR3 is made up of 14 amino acids. CDR3 nucleotide sequence: TGTGCCAGCAGTGACTCGGGGGAGGGAGGTGGCTACACCTTC. This sequence encodes CASSDSGEGGGYTF.

This clone was observed once. Other DNA variants within this sample encode the same CDR3. This CDR3 is CASSLGGSGNTIYF. The CDR3 bases are TGTGCCAGCAGTTTAGGGGGGTCTGGAAACACCATATATTTT. This sequence joins TRBV28 and TRBJ1-3; D perhaps matches TRBD1 (5 bases). In germline, CDR1 is MDHEN, CDR2 SYDVKM. CDR3 length: 14 residues. Trimming removed 2 bases at V and 1 base at J, with 6 bases between.

This rearrangement joins TRBV13 to TRBJ2-1, with D possibly being TRBD2 (5 bases). Trimming cost V 7 bases and J 9 bases, with 22 bases left between them. Germline values: CDR1 PRHDT, CDR2 FYEKMQ (reference sequence). This CDR3 is 15 amino acids long. The CDR3 DNA reads TGTGCCAGCAACCCGGGGTTTCGGTCAAATACTGAGCAGTTCTTC. This codes for CASNPGFRSNTEQFF.

CDR3 loop: CSVRHFRGRGGELFF. The DNA for the CDR3 is TGCAGCGTGCGGCATTTCAGGGGGCGAGGGGGGGAGCTGTTTTTT. The genes are TRBV29-1 and TRBJ2-2, with TRBD1 matching over 8 bases. Germline V gene sequence: CDR1 SQVTM, CDR2 ANQGSEA. J was trimmed by 8 bases and V by 6 bases; bases with no gene match: 14. CDR3 length: 15 amino acids.

This clone was seen a handful of times. V usage is TRBV29-1 and J usage is TRBJ2-3; a weak D match, TRBD1 (5 bases). This CDR3 comprises 13 residues. The germline V gene has CDR1 SQVTM and CDR2 ANQGSEA. V was cut by 3 bases and J by 14 bases, with 21 bases left in between. CDR3 sequence: CSVESREGVSRYF. The CDR3 nucleotides are TGCAGCGTTGAGTCCAGGGAAGGTGTGAGTAGGTATTTT.

This rearrangement joins TRBV19 to TRBJ1-3, with TRBD1 matching 9 bases. Germline trimming cut 4 bases from V and 1 base from J; bases unmatched to any gene: 5. This CDR3 is 16 amino acids long. The germline V gene has CDR1 LNHDA and CDR2 SQIVND (reference sequence). The CDR3 nucleotides are TGTGCCAGTAGTAGACTCGACAGGGGGTCTGGAAACACCATATATTTT. It yields the protein CASSRLDRGSGNTIYF.

The chain recombines TRBV27 with TRBJ1-1; TRBD1 agrees at 10 bases. The CDR3 length is 13 residues. The ends lost 5 bases at V and 11 bases at J; junction bases unmatched: 8. The V gene's germline CDR1 is MNHEY and CDR2 SMNVEV (reference sequence). CDR3 protein: CASSSWTGGEAFF. CDR3 bases: TGTGCCAGCAGTAGCTGGACAGGGGGTGAGGCTTTCTTT.

J is TRBJ1-3 and V is TRBV4-1; no clear D. Germline values: CDR1 MGHRA, CDR2 YSYEKL. V lost 0 bases, J lost 0 bases, and 6 bases lay in between. This CDR3 region has 15 residues. CDR3 amino acids: CASSQERGSGNTIYF. CDR3 nucleotides: TGCGCCAGCAGCCAAGAACGAGGCTCTGGAAACACCATATATTTT.

The chain links TRBV4-2 to TRBJ2-4; D gene ambiguous. V lost 4 bases and J 8 bases, leaving 12 bases between the germline ends. CDR1 and CDR2 (germline): LGHNA, YNFKEQ. The CDR3 extends over 13 amino acids. The CDR3 DNA sequence: TGTGCCAGCAGCCTATATGGAGCAGACATTCAGTACTTC. Encoded protein: CASSLYGADIQYF.

The chain joins TRBV6-4 to TRBJ2-7; a possible D gene is TRBD1 (5 bases). Germline V gene lookup returns CDR1 MRHNA and CDR2 SNTAGT. CDR3 length equals 15 residues. Trimming took 5 bases from V and 5 from J, leaving 19 bases between them. In DNA, the CDR3 is TGTGCCAGCAGTCTCCCTTGTGGTAGGGGCCACGAGCAGTACTTC. Translating gives CASSLPCGRGHEQYF.

The chain links TRBV19 to TRBJ2-7; perhaps TRBD2 as D (6 bases). The germline V gene encodes CDR1 LNHDA and CDR2 SQIVND (reference sequence). The CDR3 runs 15 residues. V was pared by 1 base and J by 5 bases, with 15 bases between. CDR3 coding DNA: TGTGCCAGTAGTATAGGAGGGTTTGGAGGGGACGAGCAGTACTTC. Its protein is CASSIGGFGGDEQYF.

The V call is TRBV6-1, the J call TRBJ2-7; 7 nucleotides align to TRBD1. After removal of 7 bases from V and 4 bases from J, the junction contained 10 bases not matched to a gene. The CDR3 extends over 14 amino acids. Germline V CDR1 and CDR2: MNHNS, SASEGT. The CDR3 DNA reads as TGTGCCAGCAAGAAGACAGGGAGCATATACGAGCAGTACTTC. This codes for CASKKTGSIYEQYF.

The V gene is TRBV18, the J gene TRBJ2-7, with TRBD2 matching 9 bases. This CDR3 is 16 amino acids long. The V gene end was trimmed by 3 bases and the J gene end by 3 bases; junction bases not matched to a gene: 9. CDR1 and CDR2 from the germline V gene are KGHSH and LQKENI. The CDR3 DNA reads as TGTGCCAGCTCACCCTTCTCGGCGGGAGGGGGCTACGAGCAGTACTTC. It translates to CASSPFSAGGGYEQYF.

This chain uses TRBV5-4 with TRBJ2-3; D possibly corresponds to TRBD1 (6 bases). V was clipped by 4 bases and J by 0 bases, with 12 bases between them. This CDR3 has 15 amino acids. Germline V gene lookup returns CDR1 SGHNT and CDR2 YYREEE (reference sequence). The CDR3 coding sequence is TGTGCCAGCAGCGAGGACAGACTTAGCACAGATACGCAGTATTTT. Translated: CASSEDRLSTDTQYF.